These 7 T cell receptor beta chains were all obtained from the same sample, sequenced in a study of PD-L1 blockade in urothelial cancer. Using immunoSEQ multiplex PCR, the repertoire was profiled, and TCRdb retains in-frame clones only, with some absent. The table shows tens of thousands of clones, with roughly 84% occurring only once. Time point described: pretreatment peripheral blood. Sample: PBMCs, taken around atezolizumab (anti-PD-L1) treatment. The origin of the receptors is a woman between 70 and 85 years old with urothelial cancer.

The V and J genes are TRBV5-6 and TRBJ2-1, with 7 bases identical to TRBD1. The length of the CDR3 is 15 residues. Looked up from germline, CDR1 is SGHDT and CDR2 is YYEEEE. V was clipped by 0 bases and J by 6 bases; unmatched bases: 6. The DNA for the CDR3 is TGTGCCAGCAGCTTGGGGGGACAGCTGGCCAATGAGCAGTTCTTC. Protein sequence: CASSLGGQLANEQFF.

The chain employs TRBV4-2 and TRBJ2-1; D is ambiguous. The germline V gene encodes CDR1 LGHNA and CDR2 YNFKEQ. Trimming took off 1 base at V and 7 bases at J, with 14 bases between the two ends. The CDR3 totals 15 residues. The CDR3 protein is CASSQGRGEANEQFF. CDR3 nucleotides: TGTGCCAGCAGCCAAGGGCGAGGAGAAGCGAATGAGCAGTTCTTC.

The chain uses TRBV25-1 and TRBJ1-2; D not resolved. The length of the CDR3 is 11 residues. With 4 bases removed from V and 5 bases from J, the gap between germline ends came to 5 bases. CDR1 and CDR2 from the germline V gene are MGHDK and SYGVNS. CDR3 nucleotide sequence: TGTGCCAGCAGTGCATTTTATGGCTACACCTTC. It specifies CASSAFYGYTF.

This chain joins TRBV9 and TRBJ2-3; 7 bases line up with TRBD2. Germline V CDR1 and CDR2: SGDLS, YYNGEE. The junction had 5 bases not matched to a gene; V was cut back by 0 bases and J by 1 base. This CDR3 contains 16 residues. In DNA form, the CDR3 reads TGTGCCAGCAGCGTAGCGGAGGGGAGGGGCACAGATACGCAGTATTTT. This sequence encodes CASSVAEGRGTDTQYF. Combining the CDR3 with reference TRBV9 and TRBJ2-3 gives the whole variable domain DSGVTQTPKHLITATGQRVTLRCSPRSGDLSVYWYQQSLDQGLQFLIQYYNGEERAKGNILERFSAQQFPDLHSELNLSSLELGDSALYFCASSVAEGRGTDTQYFGPGTRLTVL.

V and J are TRBV11-3 and TRBJ1-4; 7 bases line up with TRBD1. The CDR3 runs to 13 residues. Germline CDR1 reads SGHNT; CDR2 reads YENEEA. Trimming took 2 bases from V and 11 from J; bases not matched to a gene: 5. The CDR3 loop is CASSLHTGDKLFF. The DNA for the CDR3 is TGTGCCAGCAGCTTACATACAGGGGATAAACTGTTTTTT.

The rearrangement joins TRBV10-2 to TRBJ1-2; D unresolved. Trimming took 4 bases from V and 1 from J, leaving 4 bases between them. CDR1 is WSHSY, CDR2 SAAADI, per germline. CDR3 size: 12 residues. Written as DNA, the CDR3 is TGCGCCAGCAGTGGGAGTAACTATGGCTACACCTTC. Amino acids: CASSGSNYGYTF.

The chain links TRBV20-1 to TRBJ1-2; 9 positions match TRBD1. The CDR3 is 11 residues long. CDR1 and CDR2 (germline): DFQATT, SNEGSKA (reference sequence). V was clipped by 4 bases and J by 8 bases; unmatched bases: 2. CDR3 DNA: TGCAGTGCTAAGACAGGGGGAGGCTACACCTTC. Translating gives CSAKTGGGYTF.